This passage covers 10 T cell receptor beta chains from one sample sequenced in a study of OX40 agonist ivuxolimab in advanced cancers. Some clones are missing from TCRdb's copy, which holds only in-frame ones; the method was immunoSEQ multiplex PCR. Found here are about 62,000 clones, less than 85% of them singletons; the top ten hold just under 4%. Material: CD4+ or CD8+ T cells sorted from blood, obtained in a trial of the OX40 agonist ivuxolimab. The receptors were sampled from an adult with an advanced solid tumor such as melanoma, head and neck, liver or kidney cancer.

The rearrangement uses TRBV6-5 and TRBJ2-2; 8 nucleotides match TRBD1. V lost 3 bases, J lost 5 bases, and 8 bases stayed unmatched. CDR1 is MNHEY, CDR2 SVGAGI, per germline. The CDR3 has 16 amino acids. The CDR3 here is CASSYPDRGGTGELFF. CDR3 bases: TGTGCCAGCAGTTATCCCGACAGGGGAGGAACCGGGGAGCTGTTTTTT.

The chain recombines TRBV27 with TRBJ2-2; 9 bases match TRBD2. CDR3 length: 14 amino acids. Germline-derived CDR1 and CDR2 are MNHEY and SMNVEV (reference sequence). J was trimmed by 2 bases and V by 6 bases; bases with no gene match: 1. CDR3 residues: CASRLAGNTGELFF. DNA of the CDR3: TGTGCCAGCAGACTAGCGGGTAACACCGGGGAGCTGTTTTTT.

In regard to this clone: Within the sample, other DNA sequences also encode this same CDR3. The rearrangement links TRBV28 to TRBJ1-5; 8 bases line up with TRBD1. Unmatched junction bases numbered 1, after V lost 1 base and J lost 2 bases. Germline V gives CDR1 MDHEN, CDR2 SYDVKM. This CDR3 region has 15 residues. CDR3 loop: CASSLSGGGNQPQHF. For the CDR3, the DNA is TGTGCCAGCAGTTTATCAGGGGGCGGCAATCAGCCCCAGCATTTT.

The rearrangement uses TRBV5-6 and TRBJ2-5, with TRBD1 matching over 11 bases. V dropped 0 bases and J dropped 5; count of bases not matched to a gene: 9. The CDR3 runs 17 residues. Germline V lookup: CDR1 SGHDT, CDR2 YYEEEE. CDR3 sequence reads: CASSLGSGTGGRETQYF. The CDR3, as DNA: TGTGCCAGCAGCTTGGGGTCCGGGACAGGGGGGAGGGAGACCCAGTACTTC.

The chain employs TRBV2 and TRBJ2-7; either TRBD1 or TRBD2 may fit D (5 bases each). The CDR3 contains 14 residues. V lost 7 bases to trimming and J lost 3 bases, with 16 bases between them. Germline CDR1 SNHLY, CDR2 FYNNEI. CDR3 nucleotides: TGTGCCAGCACCGACGGGACGTCCTACTACGAGCAGTACTTC. Protein: CASTDGTSYYEQYF. Full variable domain (outside the CDR3, taken from reference TRBV2 and TRBJ2-7): EPEVTQTPSHQVTQMGQEVILRCVPISNHLYFYWYRQILGQKVEFLVSFYNNEISEKSEIFDDQFSVERPDGSNFTLKIRSTKLEDSAMYFCASTDGTSYYEQYFGPGTRLTVT.

The chain has TRBV6-1 and TRBJ1-3; weak D call: TRBD1 (5 bases). Per germline, CDR1 MNHNS and CDR2 SASEGT. V was cut by 5 bases and J by 5 bases, with 13 bases left in between. There are 14 residues in the CDR3. CDR3 bases: TGTGCCAGCAGTCAACAGGAGACCCGAAACACCATATATTTT. Protein product: CASSQQETRNTIYF.

The genes are TRBV6-5 and TRBJ2-3, with 7 bases lining up with TRBD1. Germline CDR1 MNHEY, CDR2 SVGAGI. The CDR3 spans 16 residues. After removal of 4 bases from V and 0 bases from J, the junction contained 7 bases not matched to a gene. CDR3 DNA: TGTGCCAGCAGTTTCGGGACAGTCCCTAGCACAGATACGCAGTATTTT. Translated: CASSFGTVPSTDTQYF.

The V and J genes are TRBV18 and TRBJ1-4; D might be TRBD1 (5 bases). The length of the CDR3 is 14 residues. Germline V lookup: CDR1 KGHSH, CDR2 LQKENI. The V gene lost 3 bases and the J gene lost 5 bases, with 10 bases spanning the gap. In DNA form, the CDR3 reads TGTGCCAGCTCACCCGAGACAGAAAATGAAAAACTGTTTTTT. It is translated as CASSPETENEKLFF.

The chain links TRBV19 to TRBJ1-2; TRBD1 is a possible D gene (6 bases). V gave up 5 bases and J gave up 9 bases, with 19 bases separating them. The germline V gene encodes CDR1 LNHDA and CDR2 SQIVND (reference sequence). The CDR3 runs 14 residues. CDR3 loop: CASSAPETGPSYTF. The DNA of the CDR3 is TGTGCCAGTAGTGCCCCCGAAACAGGGCCGAGCTACACCTTC.

J is TRBJ2-1 and V is TRBV4-1, with 12 bases that match TRBD1. The CDR3 is made up of 15 amino acids. Germline CDR1 MGHRA, CDR2 YSYEKL. V shed 3 bases and J 7 bases; nucleotides not matched to a gene: 4. The CDR3 loop is CASSQGQGALNEQFF. The CDR3 coding sequence is TGCGCCAGCAGCCAGGGACAGGGGGCGCTTAATGAGCAGTTCTTC.